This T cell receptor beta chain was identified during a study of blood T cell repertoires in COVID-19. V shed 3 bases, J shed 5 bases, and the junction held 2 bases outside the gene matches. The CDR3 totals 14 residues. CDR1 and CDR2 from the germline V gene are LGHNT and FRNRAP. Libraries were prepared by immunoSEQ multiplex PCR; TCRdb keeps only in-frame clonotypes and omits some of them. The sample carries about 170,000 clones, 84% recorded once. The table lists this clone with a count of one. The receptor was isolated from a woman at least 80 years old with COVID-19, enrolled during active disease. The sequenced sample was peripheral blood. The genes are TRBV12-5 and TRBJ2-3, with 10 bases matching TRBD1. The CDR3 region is CASGLGQGGDTQYF. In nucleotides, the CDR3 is TGTGCTAGTGGTTTAGGACAGGGGGGAGATACGCAGTATTTT.